This TCR beta chain emerged from a study of T cell repertoires in cytomegalovirus infection. The CDR3 sequence is 13 residues long. V lost 5 bases to trimming and J lost 4 bases, with 11 bases between them. Germline loops: CDR1 SGHTA, CDR2 FQGNSA. In this sample, this clonotype turned up a few times. Its antigen remains unknown. TCRdb re-derived calls from the reads in MiXCR, one entry per CDR3 protein. Of approximately 130,000 distinct CDR3 sequences in the sample, 20% to 30% were seen once. The TCR comes from a human donor in good health (CMV status not recorded). Some clones in this sample may be carry-over from other donors' samples. Sequencing was carried out using PBMCs, sequenced either directly or after in vitro stimulation (not recorded which). V gene TRBV7-2 combines with J gene TRBJ1-1; D is perhaps TRBD1 (6 bases). The CDR3 nucleotides read TGTGCCAGCAGCGTAGGGGGTACCACTGAAGCTTTCTTT. This codes for CASSVGGTTEAFF.